These 29 T cell receptor beta chains were all obtained from the same sample, sequenced in a study of T cells in localized non-small cell lung cancer. Sequencing used immunoSEQ multiplex PCR; TCRdb keeps in-frame clones, though not all of them. Of tens of thousands of clones in the sample, 70% to 90% are singletons; the top ten hold about 7.7%. The sample here was peripheral blood, taken before any cancer treatment. These receptors originate from a woman between 35 and 75 years old with stage I lung adenocarcinoma.

The chain combines TRBV7-6 with TRBJ2-5; D is undetermined. The CDR3 length is 15 residues. Looked up from germline, CDR1 is SGHVS and CDR2 is FNYEAQ. Deletions cut 5 bases from V and 2 bases from J, with 15 bases between. This chain's CDR3 is CASSAGSSSQETQYF. The CDR3 DNA sequence: TGTGCCAGCAGCGCCGGAAGTTCTTCGCAAGAGACCCAGTACTTC.

The chain recombines TRBV19 with TRBJ2-5; D ambiguous. Germline CDR1 LNHDA, CDR2 SQIVND (reference sequence). CDR3 size: 14 residues. V was trimmed by 7 bases and J by 5 bases, leaving 17 bases between them. The DNA of the CDR3 is TGTGCCAGTACCTCGACATGGTCCCGGGAGACCCAGTACTTC. Its translation: CASTSTWSRETQYF. Using reference TRBV19 and TRBJ2-5 for the parts outside the CDR3, the full variable domain is DGGITQSPKYLFRKEGQNVTLSCEQNLNHDAMYWYRQDPGQGLRLIYYSQIVNDFQKGDIAEGYSVSREKKESFPLTVTSAQKNPTAFYLCASTSTWSRETQYFGPGTRLLVL.

The chain has TRBV6-6 and TRBJ1-5; D not resolved. Germline-derived CDR1 and CDR2 are MNHNY and SVGAGI (reference sequence). The length of the CDR3 is 14 residues. The ends were cut back, 6 bases at V and 3 bases at J, with 12 bases in the middle. The DNA of the CDR3 is TGTGCCAGCAGCCTATCGGGTTACAATCAGCCCCAGCATTTT. It is translated as CASSLSGYNQPQHF.

The rearrangement uses TRBV19 and TRBJ1-2; weak D call: TRBD1 (6 bases). The CDR3 consists of 15 residues. Trimming removed 9 bases from V and 0 bases from J, with 17 bases in between. The germline V gene encodes CDR1 LNHDA and CDR2 SQIVND (reference sequence). The CDR3, as DNA: TGTGCCAGCTTTACAGGGCCATCTACTAACTATGGCTACACCTTC. Translated, it gives CASFTGPSTNYGYTF.

This clone has only one observation. This sequence joins TRBV4-3 and TRBJ2-3; 9 bases agree with TRBD2. Germline V lookup: CDR1 LGHNA, CDR2 YSLEER. The CDR3 has 17 amino acids. J lost 4 bases, V lost 1 base, and 9 bases had no gene match. CDR3 in DNA: TGCGCCAGCAGCCAAGTAGGCGGGGGGGCTAATTCAGATACGCAGTATTTT. Its translation: CASSQVGGGANSDTQYF.

The CDR3 nucleotides are TGTGCCAGCAGCCAAGGTGGCAGGGGGCTAGGGGAGCAGTACTTC. This translates into CASSQGGRGLGEQYF. The chain uses TRBV4-2 and TRBJ2-7, with 8 bases lining up with TRBD1. V lost 1 base, J lost 7 bases, and 9 bases stayed unmatched. CDR3 length: 15 residues. Per the germline V gene, CDR1 is LGHNA and CDR2 is YNFKEQ.

The genes are TRBV5-4 and TRBJ2-3; 7 nucleotides line up with TRBD2. CDR3 size: 14 residues. V dropped 0 bases and J dropped 4; count of bases not matched to a gene: 2. The germline V gene encodes CDR1 SGHNT and CDR2 YYREEE (reference sequence). The CDR3 here is CASSLDGGSDTQYF. The CDR3 DNA reads TGTGCCAGCAGCTTGGACGGGGGGTCAGATACGCAGTATTTT.

This sequence joins TRBV2 and TRBJ1-4; 7 nucleotides match TRBD1. Germline values: CDR1 SNHLY, CDR2 FYNNEI. The length of the CDR3 is 17 residues. V shed 6 bases, J shed 7 bases, and the junction held 17 bases outside the gene matches. This chain's CDR3 is CASSAEGAREAGEKLFF. CDR3 in DNA: TGTGCCAGCAGCGCCGAGGGGGCGCGGGAGGCTGGTGAAAAACTGTTTTTT. The complete variable domain, with remaining parts taken from reference TRBV2 and TRBJ1-4, reads EPEVTQTPSHQVTQMGQEVILRCVPISNHLYFYWYRQILGQKVEFLVSFYNNEISEKSEIFDDQFSVERPDGSNFTLKIRSTKLEDSAMYFCASSAEGAREAGEKLFFGSGTQLSVL.

V is TRBV6-4 and J is TRBJ2-1; 11 nucleotides line up with TRBD2. The CDR3 has 15 amino acids. Losses at the gene ends were 0 bases for V and 9 bases for J; bases not matched to a gene: 4. CDR1 MRHNA and CDR2 SNTAGT come from the germline V gene. CDR3 sequence (DNA): TGTGCCAGCAGTGACTCTAGCGGGGGGGCCTTTGAGCAGTTCTTC. Its protein is CASSDSSGGAFEQFF.

The chain carries TRBV2 and TRBJ1-1, with 9 bases matching TRBD1. The CDR3 has 13 amino acids. The J segment lost 4 bases and the V segment lost 8 bases, leaving 5 bases of the junction unmatched. Germline V CDR1 and CDR2: SNHLY, FYNNEI. In DNA, the CDR3 is TGTGCCAGCGCCCTACAGGGGGCCACTGAAGCTTTCTTT. This encodes CASALQGATEAFF.

This chain links TRBV5-1 with TRBJ2-2; 11 positions match TRBD1. The CDR3 extends over 15 amino acids. Looked up from germline, CDR1 is SGHRS and CDR2 is YFSETQ. Germline trimming cut 3 bases from V and 5 bases from J; bases unmatched to any gene: 3. The CDR3 DNA reads as TGCGCCAGCAGCTCGGGACAGGGGGTGACCGGGGAGCTGTTTTTT. It is translated as CASSSGQGVTGELFF.

This clone was observed a handful of times. The chain recombines TRBV19 with TRBJ1-2; D not resolved. CDR3 size: 16 residues. The germline V gene encodes CDR1 LNHDA and CDR2 SQIVND (reference sequence). V was pared by 6 bases and J by 2 bases, with 19 bases between. CDR3 amino acids: CASSINPRTENYGYTF. The CDR3 bases are TGTGCCAGTAGCATAAACCCAAGGACTGAGAACTATGGCTACACCTTC.

The chain carries TRBV6-5 and TRBJ1-5, with 8 positions matching TRBD1. This CDR3 region has 15 residues. The V segment lost 6 bases and the J segment 4 bases; nucleotides outside the gene matches: 8. From germline, CDR1 is MNHEY and CDR2 SVGAGI. The CDR3 is CASSGSRGPNQPQHF. The CDR3, as DNA: TGTGCCAGCAGCGGCAGCAGGGGGCCGAATCAGCCCCAGCATTTT.

The chain couples TRBV12-1 to TRBJ1-5. TRBV12-1 is a recognized pseudogene. The CDR3 covers 13 residues. The CDR3 coding sequence is TGTGCCAGCAGCTCTGGACGGTGCCAGCCCCAGCATTTT. Its protein product is CASSSGRCQPQHF.

The sample holds a few counts of this clone. As DNA, the CDR3 is TGTGCCAGCGCGTACGTTCGGGTGTCGTCGAGGTCACCCCTCCACTTT. It yields the protein CASAYVRVSSRSPLHF. V gene TRBV7-2 combines with J gene TRBJ1-6; D uncertain. V was trimmed by 8 bases and J by 10 bases, leaving 24 bases between them. Germline CDR1 reads SGHTA; CDR2 reads FQGNSA. The CDR3 is made up of 16 amino acids. Full variable domain (rest looked up from reference TRBV7-2 and TRBJ1-6): GAGVSQSPSNKVTEKGKDVELRCDPISGHTALYWYRQSLGQGLEFLIYFQGNSAPDKSGLPSDRFSAERTGGSVSTLTIQRTQQEDSAVYLCASAYVRVSSRSPLHFGNGTRLTVT.

The chain uses TRBV12-5 and TRBJ2-7; no firm D call. Germline V gene sequence: CDR1 LGHNT, CDR2 FRNRAP. V dropped 0 bases and J dropped 5 bases, with 8 bases sitting between them. This CDR3 spans 13 amino acids. The CDR3 reads CASGLVFRDEQYF. For the CDR3, the DNA is TGTGCTAGTGGTTTGGTATTTCGAGACGAGCAGTACTTC.

A remark on this clone: A junction end diverges from the germline sequence, so it may reflect a read error. The chain links TRBV29-1 to TRBJ1-2, with TRBD1 as a possible D gene (5 bases). In germline, CDR1 is SQVTM, CDR2 ANQGSEA. The CDR3 extends over 15 amino acids. The CDR3 region is CSVEEWAGGSYSYTF. CDR3 nucleotide sequence: TGCAGCGTTGAAGAATGGGCTGGGGGGTCCTATAGCTACACCTTC.

The chain couples TRBV29-1 to TRBJ2-5; possible D gene TRBD1, 5 bases. CDR3 length equals 11 residues. Germline V CDR1 and CDR2: SQVTM, ANQGSEA. Trimming cost V 5 bases and J 4 bases, with 8 bases left between them. The CDR3 DNA sequence: TGCAGCGTTCTAGGGGTAGAGACCCAGTACTTC. Protein sequence: CSVLGVETQYF.

The rearrangement joins TRBV10-2 to TRBJ1-5, with a possible D match to TRBD1 (5 bases). The CDR3 totals 12 residues. The V end lost 2 bases, the J end lost 7 bases, and 6 bases lay between the germline ends. Per the germline V gene, CDR1 is WSHSY and CDR2 is SAAADI. The chain's CDR3 is CASSEQGQPQHF. The CDR3 DNA reads as TGCGCCAGCAGTGAGCAGGGCCAGCCCCAGCATTTT.

The chain has TRBV7-2 and TRBJ1-5, with a weak D call TRBD1 (6 bases). V was pared by 0 bases and J by 6 bases, with 12 bases between. CDR1 SGHTA and CDR2 FQGNSA come from the germline V gene. The CDR3 consists of 15 residues. As DNA, the CDR3 is TGTGCCAGCAGCTTAGCGGGGGCATTTCTTCAGCCCCAGCATTTT. As protein: CASSLAGAFLQPQHF.

The chain joins TRBV19 to TRBJ1-4, with 7 bases fitting TRBD1. CDR1 is LNHDA and CDR2 is SQIVND in the germline V gene (reference sequence). The junction had 5 bases not matched to a gene; V was cut back by 3 bases and J by 7 bases. The CDR3 totals 14 residues. CDR3 nucleotides: TGTGCCAGTAGTATTGGGTACAGGGGTGAAAAACTGTTTTTT. It codes for CASSIGYRGEKLFF. The variable domain in full, with the rest retrieved from reference TRBV19 and TRBJ1-4, is DGGITQSPKYLFRKEGQNVTLSCEQNLNHDAMYWYRQDPGQGLRLIYYSQIVNDFQKGDIAEGYSVSREKKESFPLTVTSAQKNPTAFYLCASSIGYRGEKLFFGSGTQLSVL.

The chain has TRBV29-1 and TRBJ2-7, with D tentatively TRBD2 (6 bases). The CDR3 has 13 amino acids. Trimming pared 7 bases from V and 4 bases from J, leaving 17 bases between. The V gene's germline CDR1 is SQVTM and CDR2 ANQGSEA. The CDR3 reads CSAAAYSGYEQYF. In nucleotides, the CDR3 is TGCAGCGCTGCCGCCTACAGCGGGTACGAGCAGTACTTC.

The sample holds a few counts of this clone. The chain employs TRBV4-1 and TRBJ2-6, with a possible D match to TRBD1 (6 bases). Germline assignment: CDR1 MGHRA and CDR2 YSYEKL. Deletions cut 4 bases from V and 0 bases from J, with 19 bases between. The CDR3 is made up of 19 amino acids. The CDR3 is CASSPASADRSSGANVLTF. The CDR3 DNA follows: TGCGCCAGCAGCCCGGCCAGCGCTGACAGGAGCTCTGGGGCCAACGTCCTGACTTTC.

This clone occurred once. This sequence joins TRBV29-1 and TRBJ2-7, with 14 positions matching TRBD2. Germline CDR1 reads SQVTM; CDR2 reads ANQGSEA. The CDR3 loop spans 16 amino acids. V trimming: 2 bases; J trimming: 3 bases; junction bases outside the gene matches: 6. In DNA form, the CDR3 reads TGCAGCGTTGAATCTTCGACTAGCGGGGGGGACTACGAGCAGTACTTC. Its translation is CSVESSTSGGDYEQYF.

This clone showed up just a few times. The genes are TRBV28 and TRBJ2-1; 12 bases line up with TRBD1. V was pared by 5 bases and J by 6 bases, with 8 bases of the junction left unmatched. The CDR3 is made up of 16 amino acids. CDR1 MDHEN and CDR2 SYDVKM come from the germline V gene. The CDR3 reads CASSSFGDRGLNEQFF. The CDR3 DNA reads TGTGCCAGCAGTAGCTTCGGGGACAGGGGGCTCAATGAGCAGTTCTTC.

This clone has only one observation. The chain recombines TRBV2 with TRBJ1-3, with a weak D call TRBD1 (6 bases). Germline loops: CDR1 SNHLY, CDR2 FYNNEI. Trimming shortened V by 6 bases and J by 2 bases, and 14 bases separated the two germline ends. This CDR3 has 15 residues. CDR3 nucleotides: TGTGCCAGCAGAGCTCCGGGGGGCACTGGAAACACCATATATTTT. As protein: CASRAPGGTGNTIYF.

This chain connects TRBV6-5 to TRBJ1-3, with unresolved D. The germline gives CDR1 MNHEY, CDR2 SVGAGI. This CDR3 is 14 amino acids long. V shed 5 bases and J shed 0 bases, with 8 bases lying between them. CDR3 in amino acids: CASSRGISGNTIYF. CDR3 bases: TGTGCCAGCAGTAGAGGGATCTCTGGAAACACCATATATTTT.

This chain uses TRBV7-9 with TRBJ1-4, with TRBD1 identical over 7 bases. V dropped 1 base and J dropped 5; count of bases not matched to a gene: 7. The CDR3 loop spans 16 amino acids. Germline V gives CDR1 SEHNR, CDR2 FQNEAQ (reference sequence). The CDR3 reads CASSLVSGTVNEKLFF. The CDR3 nucleotides are TGTGCCAGCAGCTTAGTTTCTGGGACAGTCAATGAAAAACTGTTTTTT.

The rearrangement links TRBV4-1 to TRBJ1-3; D is unclear. Looked up from germline, CDR1 is MGHRA and CDR2 is YSYEKL. This CDR3 spans 14 amino acids. The ends were cut back, 4 bases at V and 4 bases at J, with 11 bases in the middle. CDR3 protein: CASSPDTLGNTIYF. The CDR3 nucleotides are TGCGCCAGCAGCCCCGACACCTTAGGAAACACCATATATTTT.